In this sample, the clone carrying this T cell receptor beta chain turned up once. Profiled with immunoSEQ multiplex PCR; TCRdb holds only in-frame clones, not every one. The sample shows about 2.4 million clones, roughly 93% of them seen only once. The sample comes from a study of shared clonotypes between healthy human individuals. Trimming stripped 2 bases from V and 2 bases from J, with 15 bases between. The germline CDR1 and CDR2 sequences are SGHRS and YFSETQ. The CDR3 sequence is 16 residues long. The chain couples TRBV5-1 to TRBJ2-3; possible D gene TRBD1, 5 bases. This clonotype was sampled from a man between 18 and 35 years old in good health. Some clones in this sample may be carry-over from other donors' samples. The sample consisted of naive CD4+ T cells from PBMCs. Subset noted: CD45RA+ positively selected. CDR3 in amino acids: CASSFIGVTLTDTQYF. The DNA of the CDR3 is TGCGCCAGCAGCTTTATAGGGGTGACCCTCACAGATACGCAGTATTTT.